This T cell receptor (beta chain) was identified in a study of T cells after yellow fever vaccination. General study points: Subsequent to the booster, the majority of primary-vaccination clones reappeared (approximately 95% CD4, about 90% CD8). Contamination of FACS-sorted repertoires by abundant clonotypes from the bulk population could occur.

Making TCR cDNA involved 5'RACE template switching, which added UMIs and a universal primer site. TCRdb re-analysed the 5' RACE reads in MiXCR, keeping a single row per CDR3 protein. The sample records roughly 310,000 distinct CDR3 sequences, about 3.5% being singletons. As regards this clonotype: Its antigen is still unknown.

The CDR3 covers 15 residues. Trimming took 5 bases from V and 1 from J, leaving 9 bases between them. Per the germline V gene, CDR1 is MNHEY and CDR2 is SVGEGT. The receptor comes from a man between 18 and 35 years old who received the YFV17D yellow fever vaccine. The sequenced sample was PBMCs, obtained on the day of the yellow fever booster vaccination. The chain has TRBV6-2 or TRBV6-3 and TRBJ2-6; possible D gene TRBD1, 5 bases. CDR3 in amino acids: CASSHDRSGANVLTF. The CDR3 bases are TGTGCCAGCAGTCACGACAGATCTGGGGCCAACGTCCTGACTTTC.